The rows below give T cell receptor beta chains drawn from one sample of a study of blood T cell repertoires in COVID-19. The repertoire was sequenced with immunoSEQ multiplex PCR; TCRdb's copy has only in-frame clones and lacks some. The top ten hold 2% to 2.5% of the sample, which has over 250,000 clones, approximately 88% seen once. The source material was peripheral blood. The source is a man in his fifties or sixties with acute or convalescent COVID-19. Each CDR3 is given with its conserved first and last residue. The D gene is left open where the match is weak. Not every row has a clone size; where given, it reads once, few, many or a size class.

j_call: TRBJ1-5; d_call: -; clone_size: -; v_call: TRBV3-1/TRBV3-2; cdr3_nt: TGTGCCAGCAGCCTTTCAGGAAATCAGCCCCAGCATTTT; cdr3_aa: CASSLSGNQPQHF
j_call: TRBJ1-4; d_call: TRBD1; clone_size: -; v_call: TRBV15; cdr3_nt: TGTGCCACCAGGAGACAGGGGGGTACATTTGAAAAACTGTTTTTT; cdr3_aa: CATRRQGGTFEKLFF
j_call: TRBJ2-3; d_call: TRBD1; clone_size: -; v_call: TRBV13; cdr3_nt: TGTGCCAGCAGATGGACAGGGGGCGCGGCAGATACGCAGTATTTT; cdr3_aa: CASRWTGGAADTQYF
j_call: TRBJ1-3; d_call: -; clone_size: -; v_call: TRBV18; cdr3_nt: TGTGCCAGCTCACCCTGGGAGTCTGGAAACACCATATATTTT; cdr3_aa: CASSPWESGNTIYF
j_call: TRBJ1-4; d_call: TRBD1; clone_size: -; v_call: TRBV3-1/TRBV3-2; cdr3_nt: TGTGCCAGCAGCCAGCTACAGGGGACTAATGAAAAACTGTTTTTT; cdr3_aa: CASSQLQGTNEKLFF
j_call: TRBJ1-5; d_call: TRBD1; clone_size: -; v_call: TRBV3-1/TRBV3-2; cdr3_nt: TGTGCCAGCAGCCGAACAGGGGGGGGAGGTTGGCCCCAGCATTTT; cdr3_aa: CASSRTGGGGWPQHF
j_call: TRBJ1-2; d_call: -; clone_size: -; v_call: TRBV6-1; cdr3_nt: TGTGCCAGCAGTGGAGTACTGACGGGATCCCGAGTCAGCTACACCTTC; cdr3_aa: CASSGVLTGSRVSYTF
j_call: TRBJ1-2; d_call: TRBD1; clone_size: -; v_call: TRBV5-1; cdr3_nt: TGCGCCAGCAGCCTCCGGGACAGGCGCTATGGCTACACCTTC; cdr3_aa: CASSLRDRRYGYTF
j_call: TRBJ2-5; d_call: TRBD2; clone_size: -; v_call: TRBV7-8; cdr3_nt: TGTGCCAGCAGCCTCACCCCCAGGCGAAGCGGGGGGGAGATGGCCCAGTACTTC; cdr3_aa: CASSLTPRRSGGEMAQYF
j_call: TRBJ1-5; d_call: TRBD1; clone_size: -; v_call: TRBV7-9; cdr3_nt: TGTGCCAGCAGCTTGCACTCGGGACAGGGGCTTTACAATCAGCCCCAGCATTTT; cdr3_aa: CASSLHSGQGLYNQPQHF
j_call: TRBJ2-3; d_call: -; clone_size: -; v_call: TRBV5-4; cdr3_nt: TGTGCCAGCAGCTTACCTGCTAACACAGATACGCAGTATTTT; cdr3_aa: CASSLPANTDTQYF
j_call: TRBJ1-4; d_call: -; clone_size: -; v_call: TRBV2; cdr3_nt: TGTGCCAGCAGGCCTACAGGAGTCAGGGAAAAACTGTTTTTT; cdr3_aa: CASRPTGVREKLFF
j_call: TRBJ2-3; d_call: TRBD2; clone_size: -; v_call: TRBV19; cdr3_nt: TGTGCCAGTAGTTATGGGACTAGCGGAACTGGCACAGATACGCAGTATTTT; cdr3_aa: CASSYGTSGTGTDTQYF
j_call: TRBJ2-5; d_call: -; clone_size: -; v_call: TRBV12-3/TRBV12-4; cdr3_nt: TGTGCCAGCGGAGGGGCACGGGAGACCCAGTACTTC; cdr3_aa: CASGGARETQYF
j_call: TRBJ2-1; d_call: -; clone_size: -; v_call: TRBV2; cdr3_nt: TGTGCCAGCAGTGATCGAAGGTCGGGCAATGAGCAGTTCTTC; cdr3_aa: CASSDRRSGNEQFF
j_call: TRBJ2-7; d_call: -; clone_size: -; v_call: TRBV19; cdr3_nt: TGTGCCAGTAGTATGAGGGACAGTTCTCGGAGGGCCTCCTACGAGCAGTACTTC; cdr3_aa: CASSMRDSSRRASYEQYF
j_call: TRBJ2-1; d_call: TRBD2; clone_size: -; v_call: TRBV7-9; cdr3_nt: TGTGCCAGCAGCTTAGTTAGACTAGCGGGGGTCAATGAGCAGTTCTTC; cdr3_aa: CASSLVRLAGVNEQFF
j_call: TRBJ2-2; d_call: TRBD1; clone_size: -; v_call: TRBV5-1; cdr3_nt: TGCGCCAGCAGCACCCGACAGGGTAGGGCCGGGGAGCTGTTTTTT; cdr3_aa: CASSTRQGRAGELFF
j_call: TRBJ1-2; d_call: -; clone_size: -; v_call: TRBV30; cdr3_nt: TGTGCCTGGAGGAATCCCGGGACACAATTTGAAGATAACTATGGCTACACCTTC; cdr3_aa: CAWRNPGTQFEDNYGYTF
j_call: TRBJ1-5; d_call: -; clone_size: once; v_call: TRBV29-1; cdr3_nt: TGCAGCGTTGCCAGTAGCAATCAGCCCCAGCATTTT; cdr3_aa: CSVASSNQPQHF
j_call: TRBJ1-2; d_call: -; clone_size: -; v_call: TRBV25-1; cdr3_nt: TGTGCCAGCAGGTCTAACCTAAACTATGGCTACACCTTC; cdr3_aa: CASRSNLNYGYTF
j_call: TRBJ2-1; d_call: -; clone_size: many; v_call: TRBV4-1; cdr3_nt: TGCGCCAGCAGCCCAGGCCCCGCTTTGGGGAGCTACAATGAGCAGTTCTTC; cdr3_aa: CASSPGPALGSYNEQFF
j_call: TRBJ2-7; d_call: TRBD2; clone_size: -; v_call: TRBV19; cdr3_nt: TGTGCCAGTAGTATCCAGAGCGGGGGTCCTTGGGAACAGTACTTC; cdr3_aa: CASSIQSGGPWEQYF
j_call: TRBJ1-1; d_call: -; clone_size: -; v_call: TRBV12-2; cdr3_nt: TGTGCAAGTCTAATTAGCGAAAGAGCGGGGGGCTTCGAAGCTTTCTTT; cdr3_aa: CASLISERAGGFEAFF
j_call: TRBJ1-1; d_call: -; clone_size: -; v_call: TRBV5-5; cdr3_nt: TGTGCCAGCAGCGTGGACACGAACACTGAAGCTTTCTTT; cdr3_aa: CASSVDTNTEAFF
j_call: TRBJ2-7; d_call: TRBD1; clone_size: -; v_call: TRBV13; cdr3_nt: TGTGCCAGCAGCTTTCCGCTCGACAGGGTTTCCGAGCAGTACTTC; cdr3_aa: CASSFPLDRVSEQYF
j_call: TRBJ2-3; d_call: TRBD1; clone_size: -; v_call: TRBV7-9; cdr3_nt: TGTGCCAGCTCCGGGACAGGCAGCACAGATACGCAGTATTTT; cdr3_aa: CASSGTGSTDTQYF
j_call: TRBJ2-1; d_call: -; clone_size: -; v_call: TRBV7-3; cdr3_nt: TGTGCCAGCAGCTCCCGGGACAATGAGCAGTTCTTC; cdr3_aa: CASSSRDNEQFF
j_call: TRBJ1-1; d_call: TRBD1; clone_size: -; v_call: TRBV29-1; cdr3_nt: TGCAGCGTTGCTTGGGCAGGGGGCAACACTGAAGCTTTCTTT; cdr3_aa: CSVAWAGGNTEAFF
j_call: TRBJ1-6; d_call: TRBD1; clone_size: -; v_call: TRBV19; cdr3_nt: TGTGCCAGTAGCAAACAGGGGCGGGGTTCACCCCTCCACTTT; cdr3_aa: CASSKQGRGSPLHF
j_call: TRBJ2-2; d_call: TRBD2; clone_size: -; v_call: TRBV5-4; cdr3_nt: TGTGCCAGCAGCGGTCCCGGGACTAGCGGGGGGTCGAACACCGGGGAGCTGTTTTTT; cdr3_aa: CASSGPGTSGGSNTGELFF
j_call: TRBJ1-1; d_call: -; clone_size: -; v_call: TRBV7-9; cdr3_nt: TGTGCCAGCAGACAGACTACGAACACTGAAGCTTTCTTT; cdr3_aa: CASRQTTNTEAFF
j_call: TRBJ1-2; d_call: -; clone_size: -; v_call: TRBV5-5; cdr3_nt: TGTGCCAGCAGCCGGAGCACCGATAACTATGGCTACACCTTC; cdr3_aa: CASSRSTDNYGYTF
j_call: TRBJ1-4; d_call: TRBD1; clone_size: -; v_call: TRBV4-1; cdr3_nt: TGCGCCAGCAGCCGCGGAACCCGGACAGGGGGAAGTACTCGTTCTGAAAAACTGTTTTTT; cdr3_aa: CASSRGTRTGGSTRSEKLFF
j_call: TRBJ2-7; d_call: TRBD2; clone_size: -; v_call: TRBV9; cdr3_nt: TGTGCCAGCAGCGTACAGGGAGGGTACGAGCAGTACTTC; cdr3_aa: CASSVQGGYEQYF
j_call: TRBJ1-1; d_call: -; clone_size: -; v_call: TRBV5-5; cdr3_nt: TGTGCCAGCAGCCCCGTTGCCGTAGCTGAAGCTTTCTTT; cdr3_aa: CASSPVAVAEAFF
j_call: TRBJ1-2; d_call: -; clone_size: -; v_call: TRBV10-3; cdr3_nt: TGTGCCATCAGTGGATTGGGGGGGGCCGAATATGGCTACACCTTC; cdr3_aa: CAISGLGGAEYGYTF
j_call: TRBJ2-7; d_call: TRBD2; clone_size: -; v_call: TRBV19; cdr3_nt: TGTGCCAGTAGTATGACCCGGGGGGACTCCTACGAGCAGTACTTC; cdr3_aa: CASSMTRGDSYEQYF
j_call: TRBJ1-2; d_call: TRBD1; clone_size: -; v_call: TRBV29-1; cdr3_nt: TGCAGCGTTACGCGACAGGGACTTGAAGGCTACACCTTC; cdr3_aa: CSVTRQGLEGYTF
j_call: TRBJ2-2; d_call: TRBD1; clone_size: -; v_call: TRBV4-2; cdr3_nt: TGTGCCAGCAGCCAAGTCGGGGGGACAGGGACGAACACCGGGGAGCTGTTTTTT; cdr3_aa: CASSQVGGTGTNTGELFF
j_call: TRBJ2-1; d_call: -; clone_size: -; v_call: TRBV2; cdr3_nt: TGTGCCATCGGGAGAAGGGAGTTCTTC; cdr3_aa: CAIGRREFF
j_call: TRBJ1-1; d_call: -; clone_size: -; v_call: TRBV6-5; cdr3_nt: TGTGCCAGCAGGGTATCGGGGATGAACACTGAAGCTTTCTTT; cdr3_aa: CASRVSGMNTEAFF
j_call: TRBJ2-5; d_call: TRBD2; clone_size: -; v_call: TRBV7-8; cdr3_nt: TGTGCCAGCAGCTTAGGGGGACTAGGGGAGACCCAGTACTTC; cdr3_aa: CASSLGGLGETQYF
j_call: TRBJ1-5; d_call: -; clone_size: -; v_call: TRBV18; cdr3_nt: TGTGCCAGCTCACCGGCCGGGAATCAGCCCCAGCATTTT; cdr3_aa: CASSPAGNQPQHF
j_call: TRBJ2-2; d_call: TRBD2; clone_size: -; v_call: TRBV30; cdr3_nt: TGTGCCTGGAGTGTTGGCGGGAGCACCGGGGAGCTGTTTTTT; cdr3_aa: CAWSVGGSTGELFF
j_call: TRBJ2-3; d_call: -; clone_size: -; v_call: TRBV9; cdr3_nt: TGTGCCAGCAGCGTACTGTCGGGGATACGCACAGATACGCAGTATTTT; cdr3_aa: CASSVLSGIRTDTQYF